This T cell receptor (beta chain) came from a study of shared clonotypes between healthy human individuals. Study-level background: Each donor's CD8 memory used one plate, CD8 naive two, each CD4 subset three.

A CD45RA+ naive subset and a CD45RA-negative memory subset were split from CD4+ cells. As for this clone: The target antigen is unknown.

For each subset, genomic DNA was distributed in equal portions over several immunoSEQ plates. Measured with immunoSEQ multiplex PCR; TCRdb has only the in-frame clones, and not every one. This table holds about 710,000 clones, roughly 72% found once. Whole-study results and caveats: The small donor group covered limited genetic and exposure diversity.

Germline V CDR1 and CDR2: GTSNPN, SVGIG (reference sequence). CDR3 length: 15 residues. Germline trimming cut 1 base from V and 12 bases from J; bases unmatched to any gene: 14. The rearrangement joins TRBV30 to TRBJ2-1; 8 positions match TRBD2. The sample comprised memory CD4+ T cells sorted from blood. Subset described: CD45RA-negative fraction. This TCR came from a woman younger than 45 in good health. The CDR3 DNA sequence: TGTGCCTGGAGTGCGGAGAATACCGGGAGGGCCGCGCAGTTCTTC. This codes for CAWSAENTGRAAQFF.